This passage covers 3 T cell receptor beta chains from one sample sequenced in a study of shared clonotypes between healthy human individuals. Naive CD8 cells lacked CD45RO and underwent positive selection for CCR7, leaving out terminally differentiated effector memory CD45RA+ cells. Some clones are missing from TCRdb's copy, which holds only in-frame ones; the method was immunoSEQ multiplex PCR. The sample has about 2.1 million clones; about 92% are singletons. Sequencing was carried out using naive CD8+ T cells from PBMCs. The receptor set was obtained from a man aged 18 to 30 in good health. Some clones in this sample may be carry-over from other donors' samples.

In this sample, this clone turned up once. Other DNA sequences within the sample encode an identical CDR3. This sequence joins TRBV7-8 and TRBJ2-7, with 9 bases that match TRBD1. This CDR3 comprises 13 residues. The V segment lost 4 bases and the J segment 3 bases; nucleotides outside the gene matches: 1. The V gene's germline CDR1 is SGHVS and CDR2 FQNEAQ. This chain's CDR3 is CASSSDRGYEQYF. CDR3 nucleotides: TGTGCCAGCAGCTCGGACAGGGGCTACGAGCAGTACTTC.

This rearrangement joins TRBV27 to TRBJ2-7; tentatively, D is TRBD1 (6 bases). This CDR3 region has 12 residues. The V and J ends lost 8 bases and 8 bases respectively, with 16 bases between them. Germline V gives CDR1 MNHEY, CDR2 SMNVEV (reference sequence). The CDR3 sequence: CASAGTNKQQYF. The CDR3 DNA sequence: TGTGCCAGCGCCGGGACAAATAAACAGCAGTACTTC.

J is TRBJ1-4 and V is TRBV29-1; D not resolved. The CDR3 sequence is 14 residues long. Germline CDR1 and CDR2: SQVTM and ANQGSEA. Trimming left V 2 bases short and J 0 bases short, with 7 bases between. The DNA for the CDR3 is TGCAGCGTTGAACACCGTGCAACTAATGAAAAACTGTTTTTT. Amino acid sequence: CSVEHRATNEKLFF.